Listed below are T cell receptor beta chains from one sample, sequenced in a study of regulatory T cells in long-lasting Graves disease. TCRdb recomputed calls from the multiplex PCR reads with MiXCR, one row per CDR3 protein. Of over 250,000 distinct CDR3 sequences in the sample, under 25% were seen once. This specimen was peripheral blood mononuclear cells (PBMCs), taken when the disease was refractory, from a patient treated with antithyroid drugs. These receptors came from a female donor with Graves disease. The CDR3 runs from the conserved cysteine through the conserved F or W. Fields, in order: V gene, clone size, J gene, D gene, CDR3 DNA, CDR3 protein. D genes are given only for firm matches. Rows give clone size only sometimes, using once, few, many, or a class for an expanded clone.

TRBV19,few,TRBJ2-4,NA,TGTGCCAGTAGTGACGGGGCGGTAGCCAAAAACATTCAGTACTTC,CASSDGAVAKNIQYF
TRBV30,many,TRBJ2-1,NA,TGTGCCTGGAGTCGTCGATTAGCCGATGAGCAGTTCTTC,CAWSRRLADEQFF
TRBV6-1,many,TRBJ1-4,NA,TGTGCCAGCAGTGAAGGGCAGTATAATGAAAAACTGTTTTTT,CASSEGQYNEKLFF
TRBV14,NA,TRBJ1-1,TRBD1,TGTGCCAGCAGCCAAGGAATCCGGCGGACAGGGGCCGGGAACACTGAAGCTTTCTTT,CASSQGIRRTGAGNTEAFF
TRBV20-1,few,TRBJ2-7,TRBD2,TGCAGTGTAGTCGGGAGGTTAACGGAGGAGCAGTACTTC,CSVVGRLTEEQYF
TRBV12-3/TRBV12-4,NA,TRBJ1-1,NA,TGTGCCAGCAGACTTAGAGAGAACACTGAAGCTTTCTTT,CASRLRENTEAFF
TRBV20-1,many,TRBJ2-7,TRBD1,TGCAGTGCTAGTCCCAAGGACAGGGGTGGGTACGAGCAGTACTTC,CSASPKDRGGYEQYF
TRBV19,few,TRBJ1-3,TRBD1,TGTGCCAGTAACCCTGTGGACAGGCGAGATTCTGGAAACACCATATATTTT,CASNPVDRRDSGNTIYF
TRBV6-1,few,TRBJ2-7,NA,TGTGCCAGCCGGGACTCTTACTACGAGCAGTACTTC,CASRDSYYEQYF
TRBV29-1,few,TRBJ2-7,NA,TGCAGCGTTGAAGACCGGGACAGCGGGTTCTACGAGCAGTACTTC,CSVEDRDSGFYEQYF
TRBV7-2,many,TRBJ2-5,NA,TGTGCCAGCAGCAGAGGTCTAGCCGGGGAGACCCAGTACTTC,CASSRGLAGETQYF
TRBV28,many,TRBJ1-1,NA,TGTGCCAGCAGTCCAGGGGCTGGCTGGGGGGGAGCTTTCTTT,CASSPGAGWGGAFF
TRBV7-8,many,TRBJ1-1,NA,TGTGCCAGCAGCTTAGTTCACAGTGAAGCTTTCTTT,CASSLVHSEAFF
TRBV28,few,TRBJ2-7,TRBD1,TGTGCCAGCAGTTTATATGGGACAGGCTCCTACGAGCAGTACTTC,CASSLYGTGSYEQYF
TRBV20-1,many,TRBJ1-1,NA,TGCAGTGCTGAGACACTGAACACTGAAGCTTTCTTT,CSAETLNTEAFF
TRBV20-1,once,TRBJ2-7,TRBD1,TGCAGTGCTTTCTCTACAGGGGGAGCTGGCTACGAGCAGTACTTC,CSAFSTGGAGYEQYF
TRBV7-2,NA,TRBJ2-3,NA,TGTGCCAGCAGCTTAGAAACAGTAAGCACAGATACGCAGTATTTT,CASSLETVSTDTQYF
TRBV18,NA,TRBJ1-1,NA,TGTGCCAGCTCACCACTTCCGGGAATGGACACTGAAGCTTTCTTT,CASSPLPGMDTEAFF
TRBV28,many,TRBJ2-5,TRBD2,TGTGCCAGCAGGACTAGCGGGGGAGAGACCCAGTACTTC,CASRTSGGETQYF
TRBV29-1,NA,TRBJ2-5,TRBD1,TGCAGCGCTGAAGTTGGCTCAGGGGGAGAGACCCAGTACTTC,CSAEVGSGGETQYF
TRBV30,NA,TRBJ2-2,NA,TGTGCCTGGAGTGTAGGGGGTACCGGGGAGCTGTTTTTT,CAWSVGGTGELFF
TRBV11-2,many,TRBJ1-1,NA,TGTGCCAGCAGCTTAGCACAGGGAAACACTGAAGCTTTCTTT,CASSLAQGNTEAFF
TRBV20-1,many,TRBJ1-2,TRBD1,TGCAGTGCTAGGACAGGGAACGACTATGGCTACACCTTC,CSARTGNDYGYTF
TRBV5-4,NA,TRBJ2-7,NA,TGTGCCAGCAGCTTGGAGCAGGGAAGCTCCTACGAGCAGTACTTC,CASSLEQGSSYEQYF
TRBV27,few,TRBJ2-7,NA,TGTGCCAGCAGTGCGTTGACTTGGGGGAGAGCCTACGAGCAGTACTTC,CASSALTWGRAYEQYF
TRBV6-1,many,TRBJ2-7,NA,TGTGCCAGGATCACATACGGGGACTACGAGCAGTACTTC,CARITYGDYEQYF
TRBV6-2/TRBV6-3,few,TRBJ2-2,NA,TGTGCCAGCAGTTCACTAAAGGGGACCCACGCGAACACCGGGGAGCTGTTTTTT,CASSSLKGTHANTGELFF
TRBV6-1,NA,TRBJ1-1,NA,TGTGCCAGCCGACAACCGAACACTGAAGCTTCCTTT,CASRQPNTEASF
TRBV12-3/TRBV12-4,many,TRBJ1-6,TRBD1,TGTGCCAGCAGTCGACAGGGGGGGAATTCACCCCTCCACTTT,CASSRQGGNSPLHF